These 9 T cell receptor beta chains originate from one sample sequenced in a study of preoperative IRX-2 immunotherapy in early breast cancer. Treatment of the sample: preoperative locoregional IRX-2 cytokine immunotherapy. The data were produced by immunoSEQ multiplex PCR, yet TCRdb's version contains in-frame clones alone and is incomplete. The sample lists under 30,000 clones, 85% to 90% seen once, with roughly 9% in the top ten. The sequencing used tumor tissue, collected after IRX-2 immunotherapy. The receptors were sampled from a human donor with breast cancer.

The genes are TRBV11-2 and TRBJ2-3, with TRBD1 matching 8 bases. This CDR3 is 17 amino acids long. CDR1 and CDR2 from the germline V gene are SGHAT and FQNNGV. Unmatched junction bases numbered 10, after V lost 0 bases and J lost 5 bases. CDR3 in DNA: TGTGCCAGCAGCTTAGAGAGGGGCAGGGGGCGCTTAGATACGCAGTATTTT. Encoded protein: CASSLERGRGRLDTQYF.

J is TRBJ1-1 and V is TRBV18, with D tentatively TRBD1 (5 bases). Trimming left V 0 bases short and J 8 bases short, with 10 bases between. CDR1 is KGHSH, CDR2 LQKENI, per germline. The CDR3 covers 13 residues. Written as DNA, the CDR3 is TGTGCCAGCTCACCACCGGGGGATACCGAAGCTTTCTTT. Encoded protein: CASSPPGDTEAFF.

The chain is built from TRBV9 and TRBJ1-2; D is ambiguous. The CDR3 has 13 residues. Trimming took off 4 bases at V and 6 bases at J, with 13 bases between the two ends. Germline values: CDR1 SGDLS, CDR2 YYNGEE. The CDR3 DNA reads TGTGCCAGCAGCCCACGTTTAGGTCATGGCTACACCTTC. Residues: CASSPRLGHGYTF.

This chain joins TRBV13 and TRBJ1-4, with D hard to call. Trimming removed 5 bases at V and 5 bases at J, with 9 bases between. Germline CDR1 and CDR2: PRHDT and FYEKMQ (reference sequence). The CDR3 extends over 13 amino acids. The CDR3 region has the DNA TGTGCCAGCAGCAGTGGACGGAATGAAAAACTGTTTTTT. This sequence encodes CASSSGRNEKLFF.

The chain combines TRBV5-6 with TRBJ2-7; no definite D call. The germline gives CDR1 SGHDT, CDR2 YYEEEE. CDR3 length: 12 amino acids. Between the trimmed V and J ends, which lost 0 bases and 2 bases, there was a span of 3 bases. CDR3 sequence (DNA): TGTGCCAGCAGCTTGGTTCCCTACGAGCAGTACTTC. Protein product: CASSLVPYEQYF.

This chain joins TRBV10-2 and TRBJ2-5; tentative D call: TRBD1 (5 bases). Deletions cut 6 bases from V and 0 bases from J, with 8 bases between. The CDR3 consists of 13 residues. Germline CDR1 and CDR2: WSHSY and SAAADI. CDR3 nucleotides: TGCGCCAGCAGCAGACAGTACCAAGAGACCCAGTACTTC. It yields the protein CASSRQYQETQYF.

The chain couples TRBV5-1 to TRBJ2-5; 11 bases are a match to TRBD2. Germline CDR1 SGHRS, CDR2 YFSETQ. This CDR3 comprises 15 residues. Unmatched junction bases numbered 7, after V lost 2 bases and J lost 7 bases. The CDR3 coding sequence is TGCGCCAGCAGCTTCACTAGCGGGAGCGTAGGGACCCAGTACTTC. Amino acids: CASSFTSGSVGTQYF.

This clone was recorded once. The chain is built from TRBV5-6 and TRBJ1-2; D may be TRBD1 (6 bases). The germline CDR1 and CDR2 sequences are SGHDT and YYEEEE. The CDR3 covers 15 residues. Trimming removed 6 bases at V and 4 bases at J, with 19 bases between. Here the CDR3 DNA reads TGTGCCAGCACGCCCAGCGGGGGGCGCGTCTATGGCTACACCTTC. Protein sequence: CASTPSGGRVYGYTF.

V is TRBV29-1 and J is TRBJ2-3; D could derive from TRBD1 or TRBD2 (6 bases each). Trimming stripped 0 bases from V and 6 bases from J, with 16 bases between. There are 15 residues in the CDR3. Germline CDR1 reads SQVTM; CDR2 reads ANQGSEA. CDR3 DNA sequence: TGCAGCGTTGAAGATCTGGGGGGCAGCGCGGATACGCAGTATTTT. It codes for CSVEDLGGSADTQYF.